A selection of T cell receptor beta chains follows, all from one sample in a study of T cell changes during pregnancy in multiple sclerosis. Profiling relied on immunoSEQ multiplex PCR, and the TCRdb table lists in-frame clones only, not all of them. The sample lists approximately 58,000 clones, around 93% occurring once. The material sequenced was CD4+ T cells from peripheral blood mononuclear cells, taken after pregnancy. All receptors derive from a female donor in good health, enrolled as a control in a pregnancy study. The CDR3 runs from the conserved cysteine through the conserved F or W. D genes are given only for firm matches. For some rows the clone size is stated as once, few or many, or as a class when expanded; others skip it.

CDR3aa: CAISVANRGPGNTIYF
CDR3nt: TGTGCCATCAGTGTCGCAAACAGGGGACCTGGAAACACCATATATTTT
abundance: NA
d_gene: TRBD1
j_gene: TRBJ1-3
v_gene: TRBV10-3

CDR3aa: CASSSNSNQPQHF
CDR3nt: TGTGCCAGCAGCTCTAATAGCAATCAGCCCCAGCATTTT
abundance: NA
d_gene: NA
j_gene: TRBJ1-5
v_gene: TRBV7-2

CDR3aa: CATSRVKGQGNTGELFF
CDR3nt: TGTGCCACCAGCAGAGTAAAGGGACAGGGGAACACCGGGGAGCTGTTTTTT
abundance: NA
d_gene: TRBD1
j_gene: TRBJ2-2
v_gene: TRBV15

CDR3aa: CASSRPSRSSYNSPLHF
CDR3nt: TGTGCCAGCAGCCGACCTAGCCGGAGCTCCTATAATTCACCCCTCCACTTT
abundance: NA
d_gene: NA
j_gene: TRBJ1-6
v_gene: TRBV7-9

CDR3aa: CASSLRLAGGPYEQYF
CDR3nt: TGTGCCAGCAGCCTCCGACTAGCGGGGGGGCCCTACGAGCAGTACTTC
abundance: NA
d_gene: TRBD2
j_gene: TRBJ2-7
v_gene: TRBV7-2

CDR3aa: CASSTGTYNSPLHF
CDR3nt: TGTGCCAGCAGTACCGGGACCTATAATTCACCCCTCCACTTT
abundance: NA
d_gene: NA
j_gene: TRBJ1-6
v_gene: TRBV2

CDR3aa: CASSLVSGGLPYGYTF
CDR3nt: TGTGCCAGCAGCTTGGTTTCAGGGGGCCTTCCTTATGGCTACACCTTC
abundance: NA
d_gene: TRBD1
j_gene: TRBJ1-2
v_gene: TRBV5-6

CDR3aa: CASSRWAGEFYNSPLHF
CDR3nt: TGTGCCAGCAGCCGATGGGCCGGGGAGTTTTATAATTCACCCCTCCACTTT
abundance: NA
d_gene: NA
j_gene: TRBJ1-6
v_gene: TRBV7-9

CDR3aa: CASSPTGGGHGHGYTF
CDR3nt: TGTGCCAGCAGCCCGACGGGGGGGGGCCATGGGCATGGCTACACCTTC
abundance: NA
d_gene: NA
j_gene: TRBJ1-2
v_gene: TRBV11-2

CDR3aa: CASTGTRYEQYF
CDR3nt: TGTGCCAGCACGGGGACAAGGTACGAGCAGTACTTC
abundance: NA
d_gene: NA
j_gene: TRBJ2-7
v_gene: TRBV2

CDR3aa: CAISELQGAPLGYTF
CDR3nt: TGTGCCATCAGTGAATTACAGGGGGCGCCTCTTGGCTACACCTTC
abundance: NA
d_gene: TRBD1
j_gene: TRBJ1-2
v_gene: TRBV10-3

CDR3aa: CASSFARDKGYTF
CDR3nt: TGTGCCAGTAGTTTCGCTCGGGACAAAGGCTACACCTTC
abundance: NA
d_gene: NA
j_gene: TRBJ1-2
v_gene: TRBV19

CDR3aa: CASSPHGEVGSYEQYF
CDR3nt: TGCGCCAGCAGCCCCCATGGGGAGGTCGGTTCCTACGAGCAGTACTTC
abundance: NA
d_gene: NA
j_gene: TRBJ2-7
v_gene: TRBV5-1

CDR3aa: CASTTGTSYGYTF
CDR3nt: TGTGCCAGCACGACAGGAACCTCCTATGGCTACACCTTC
abundance: NA
d_gene: NA
j_gene: TRBJ1-2
v_gene: TRBV6-5

CDR3aa: CASSQSAKTGYDYNEQFF
CDR3nt: TGCGCCAGCAGCCAATCGGCGAAAACAGGGTATGACTACAATGAGCAGTTCTTC
abundance: NA
d_gene: NA
j_gene: TRBJ2-1
v_gene: TRBV4-3

CDR3aa: CASSDEGRNTEAFF
CDR3nt: TGTGCCAGCAGTGATGAGGGCAGGAACACTGAAGCTTTCTTT
abundance: NA
d_gene: NA
j_gene: TRBJ1-1
v_gene: TRBV2

CDR3aa: CASSLAWSSGGAVDEQFF
CDR3nt: TGTGCCAGCAGCTTGGCCTGGTCTAGCGGGGGGGCCGTGGATGAGCAGTTCTTC
abundance: once
d_gene: TRBD2
j_gene: TRBJ2-1
v_gene: TRBV5-4

CDR3aa: CASSAGESTDTQYF
CDR3nt: TGTGCCAGCAGCGCCGGAGAAAGCACAGATACGCAGTATTTT
abundance: NA
d_gene: NA
j_gene: TRBJ2-3
v_gene: TRBV9

CDR3aa: CASSPGGRGTEAFF
CDR3nt: TGTGCCAGCAGCCCCGGAGGCAGGGGCACTGAAGCTTTCTTT
abundance: NA
d_gene: NA
j_gene: TRBJ1-1
v_gene: TRBV11-3

CDR3aa: CASSFWGEEKLFF
CDR3nt: TGTGCCAGCAGCTTTTGGGGGGAGGAAAAACTGTTTTTT
abundance: NA
d_gene: NA
j_gene: TRBJ1-4
v_gene: TRBV7-9

CDR3aa: CASSKQRTVNTEAFF
CDR3nt: TGTGCCAGCAGTAAACAGCGGACGGTTAACACTGAAGCTTTCTTT
abundance: NA
d_gene: NA
j_gene: TRBJ1-1
v_gene: TRBV28

CDR3aa: CASSFQPGLAGDEQFF
CDR3nt: TGCGCCAGCAGCTTCCAACCGGGACTAGCAGGCGATGAGCAGTTCTTC
abundance: NA
d_gene: TRBD2
j_gene: TRBJ2-1
v_gene: TRBV5-1

CDR3aa: CASGSDLASTDTQYF
CDR3nt: TGTGCTAGTGGTTCGGACTTAGCCAGCACAGATACGCAGTATTTT
abundance: NA
d_gene: NA
j_gene: TRBJ2-3
v_gene: TRBV12-5

CDR3aa: CASSLDRSPLHF
CDR3nt: TGTGCCAGCAGCTTAGATCGTTCACCCCTCCACTTT
abundance: NA
d_gene: NA
j_gene: TRBJ1-6
v_gene: TRBV7-9

CDR3aa: CASSPTDTFYGYTF
CDR3nt: TGTGCCAGCAGCCCGACGGACACTTTCTATGGCTACACCTTC
abundance: NA
d_gene: NA
j_gene: TRBJ1-2
v_gene: TRBV6-4

CDR3aa: CASRALAGDSYEQYF
CDR3nt: TGTGCCAGCAGAGCACTAGCGGGGGACTCCTACGAGCAGTACTTC
abundance: once
d_gene: TRBD2
j_gene: TRBJ2-7
v_gene: TRBV27

CDR3aa: CASSSRDRYSPLHF
CDR3nt: TGTGCCAGCAGCTCACGGGACAGGTATTCACCCCTCCACTTT
abundance: few
d_gene: TRBD1
j_gene: TRBJ1-6
v_gene: TRBV5-6

CDR3aa: CAWSAQFLAGAQNIQYF
CDR3nt: TGTGCCTGGAGTGCCCAATTCTTAGCGGGGGCCCAAAACATTCAGTACTTC
abundance: NA
d_gene: TRBD2
j_gene: TRBJ2-4
v_gene: TRBV30

CDR3aa: CSVEEGQGNEAFF
CDR3nt: TGCAGCGTTGAAGAGGGCCAGGGAAATGAAGCTTTCTTT
abundance: NA
d_gene: NA
j_gene: TRBJ1-1
v_gene: TRBV29-1

CDR3aa: CASSSQAQQYF
CDR3nt: TGTGCCAGCAGCTCCCAGGCCCAGCAGTACTTC
abundance: NA
d_gene: NA
j_gene: TRBJ2-7
v_gene: TRBV7-9

CDR3aa: CASRGQGVNYGYTF
CDR3nt: TGTGCCAGTAGGGGACAGGGTGTTAACTATGGCTACACCTTC
abundance: NA
d_gene: TRBD1
j_gene: TRBJ1-2
v_gene: TRBV19

CDR3aa: CASEGGRRRGYTF
CDR3nt: TGTGCCAGCGAGGGGGGGCGCAGGCGTGGCTACACCTTC
abundance: once
d_gene: NA
j_gene: TRBJ1-2
v_gene: TRBV7-2

CDR3aa: CASSLQGLAGDTDTQYF
CDR3nt: TGTGCCAGCAGCTTACAAGGACTAGCGGGGGACACAGATACGCAGTATTTT
abundance: NA
d_gene: TRBD2
j_gene: TRBJ2-3
v_gene: TRBV9

CDR3aa: CSVPQRGRSTDTQYF
CDR3nt: TGCAGCGTTCCCCAGCGGGGGAGAAGCACAGATACGCAGTATTTT
abundance: NA
d_gene: TRBD2
j_gene: TRBJ2-3
v_gene: TRBV29-1

CDR3aa: CASSLAKAGGETQYF
CDR3nt: TGTGCTAGCAGCTTAGCGAAGGCAGGGGGAGAGACCCAGTACTTC
abundance: few
d_gene: TRBD1
j_gene: TRBJ2-5
v_gene: TRBV7-7

CDR3aa: CASSPTGSRGKAFF
CDR3nt: TGTGCCAGCAGTCCAACCGGGTCTCGGGGGAAAGCTTTCTTT
abundance: NA
d_gene: NA
j_gene: TRBJ1-1
v_gene: TRBV9

CDR3aa: CASSPRTAVDFSEAFF
CDR3nt: TGTGCCAGCAGCCCCAGGACAGCGGTGGATTTTTCTGAAGCTTTCTTT
abundance: once
d_gene: NA
j_gene: TRBJ1-1
v_gene: TRBV5-4

CDR3aa: CATSRDRGTGYGYTF
CDR3nt: TGTGCCACCAGCAGAGATCGAGGGACAGGGTATGGCTACACCTTC
abundance: NA
d_gene: TRBD1
j_gene: TRBJ1-2
v_gene: TRBV15

CDR3aa: CASSLSTGAANTGELFF
CDR3nt: TGCGCCAGCAGCCTCTCGACAGGGGCGGCGAACACCGGGGAGCTGTTTTTT
abundance: NA
d_gene: TRBD1
j_gene: TRBJ2-2
v_gene: TRBV4-3

CDR3aa: CSVVGGIEQFF
CDR3nt: TGCAGCGTTGTCGGGGGGATTGAGCAGTTCTTC
abundance: NA
d_gene: TRBD2
j_gene: TRBJ2-1
v_gene: TRBV29-1

CDR3aa: CASSLWVSGGSEQFF
CDR3nt: TGTGCCAGCAGCTTATGGGTTAGCGGGGGGAGTGAGCAGTTCTTC
abundance: NA
d_gene: TRBD2
j_gene: TRBJ2-1
v_gene: TRBV11-2

CDR3aa: CASRPLDRGGYTF
CDR3nt: TGTGCCAGCAGACCCCTCGACAGGGGAGGTTACACCTTC
abundance: NA
d_gene: TRBD1
j_gene: TRBJ1-2
v_gene: TRBV27

CDR3aa: CASSKENLPRTEAFF
CDR3nt: TGTGCCAGTAGTAAGGAGAACCTACCAAGGACTGAAGCTTTCTTT
abundance: few
d_gene: NA
j_gene: TRBJ1-1
v_gene: TRBV19

CDR3aa: CASREDRSKYTF
CDR3nt: TGCGCCAGCAGGGAGGACAGGAGTAAATACACCTTC
abundance: NA
d_gene: TRBD1
j_gene: TRBJ1-2
v_gene: TRBV5-1

CDR3aa: CASSFGGTGLIYGYTF
CDR3nt: TGTGCCAGCAGTTTTGGAGGGACAGGGCTAATCTATGGCTACACCTTC
abundance: NA
d_gene: TRBD1
j_gene: TRBJ1-2
v_gene: TRBV27

CDR3aa: CASSLWGSGTEAFF
CDR3nt: TGTGCCAGTAGTTTATGGGGCAGTGGGACTGAAGCTTTCTTT
abundance: NA
d_gene: NA
j_gene: TRBJ1-1
v_gene: TRBV19

CDR3aa: CASGTRDRGRYKQYF
CDR3nt: TGTGCCAGCGGCACGAGGGACAGGGGTCGGTATAAGCAGTACTTC
abundance: NA
d_gene: TRBD1
j_gene: TRBJ2-7
v_gene: TRBV5-4

CDR3aa: CAWSSGNSPLHF
CDR3nt: TGTGCCTGGAGTTCGGGGAATTCACCCCTCCACTTT
abundance: NA
d_gene: NA
j_gene: TRBJ1-6
v_gene: TRBV30

CDR3aa: CASSLHRVGRPNEKLFF
CDR3nt: TGTGCCAGTAGTCTCCACAGGGTAGGCCGGCCTAATGAAAAACTGTTTTTT
abundance: NA
d_gene: NA
j_gene: TRBJ1-4
v_gene: TRBV19

CDR3aa: CASSYQMNTEAFF
CDR3nt: TGTGCCAGCAGCTATCAGATGAACACTGAAGCTTTCTTT
abundance: NA
d_gene: NA
j_gene: TRBJ1-1
v_gene: TRBV11-2

CDR3aa: CASSDRRGHLAGELFF
CDR3nt: TGTGCCAGCAGCGACCGCAGGGGGCACTTAGCCGGGGAGCTGTTTTTT
abundance: few
d_gene: TRBD1
j_gene: TRBJ2-2
v_gene: TRBV5-4

CDR3aa: CASNPWGASGGTDTQYF
CDR3nt: TGTGCCAGCAATCCCTGGGGGGCTAGCGGGGGAACAGATACGCAGTATTTT
abundance: once
d_gene: TRBD2
j_gene: TRBJ2-3
v_gene: TRBV9

CDR3aa: CASRGRQTSGANVLTF
CDR3nt: TGTGCCAGCAGGGGGCGACAGACCTCTGGGGCCAACGTCCTGACTTTC
abundance: once
d_gene: NA
j_gene: TRBJ2-6
v_gene: TRBV5-4

CDR3aa: CASSPGQGNEKLFF
CDR3nt: TGTGCCAGCTCACCGGGACAAGGGAATGAAAAACTGTTTTTT
abundance: NA
d_gene: NA
j_gene: TRBJ1-4
v_gene: TRBV18

CDR3aa: CASSPRQDNTEAFF
CDR3nt: TGTGCCAGCTCACCCCGACAGGATAACACTGAAGCTTTCTTT
abundance: NA
d_gene: NA
j_gene: TRBJ1-1
v_gene: TRBV18

CDR3aa: CAWSPRRGTGGLETQYF
CDR3nt: TGTGCCTGGAGTCCCCGGAGGGGGACAGGGGGCTTGGAGACCCAGTACTTC
abundance: NA
d_gene: TRBD1
j_gene: TRBJ2-5
v_gene: TRBV30

CDR3aa: CASSQGGGQNTEAFF
CDR3nt: TGCGCCAGCAGCCAAGGGGGGGGTCAGAACACTGAAGCTTTCTTT
abundance: NA
d_gene: NA
j_gene: TRBJ1-1
v_gene: TRBV4-3

CDR3aa: CASTRLAGGPTGELFF
CDR3nt: TGTGCCAGTACGAGACTAGCGGGGGGGCCCACCGGGGAGCTGTTTTTT
abundance: NA
d_gene: TRBD2
j_gene: TRBJ2-2
v_gene: TRBV19